What follows are 32 T cell receptor beta chains derived from one specimen sequenced in a study of T cell responses to AZD1222 COVID-19 vaccine (dated by TCRdb to the early 2020s). Sample time point, as interpreted from the label and publication: baseline before first vaccination. Library preparation employed the immunoSEQ multiplex PCR assay. TCRdb stores this immuneACCESS table with in-frame sequences only. Part of the clones is absent; in the studies checked, under half of the shortfall reflects unresolved V genes, and no reason is known for the rest. The sample table shows 100,000 to 150,000 clones, and around 90% are seen once. About 6% of the sample belongs to the ten largest clones. The specimen was peripheral blood, collected on day 0 of AZD1222 vaccination. Receptors originate from an adult in good health.

This clone occurred a few times. This chain connects TRBV19 to TRBJ1-3, with D tentatively TRBD1 (5 bases). The ends were cut back, 3 bases at V and 2 bases at J, with 17 bases in the middle. This CDR3 has 17 amino acids. Germline V lookup: CDR1 LNHDA, CDR2 SQIVND (reference sequence). CDR3 region: CASSIPGTPRAGNTIYF. CDR3 nucleotides: TGTGCCAGTAGTATCCCTGGGACCCCTCGTGCTGGAAACACCATATATTTT.

The genes are TRBV6-5 and TRBJ2-1; the D is unclear. Germline V CDR1 and CDR2: MNHEY, SVGAGI. V was pared by 6 bases and J by 3 bases, with 9 bases between. The CDR3 has 13 amino acids. CDR3 in DNA: TGTGCCAGCAGGTCGACAAACTACAATGAGCAGTTCTTC. It is translated as CASRSTNYNEQFF.

The J gene is TRBJ1-6, the V gene TRBV5-1, with TRBD1 matching 9 bases. CDR3 length equals 14 residues. Germline V gives CDR1 SGHRS, CDR2 YFSETQ. V lost 7 bases to trimming and J lost 8 bases; unmatched junction nucleotides: 7. CDR3 in amino acids: CASRAGQGDSPLHF. The CDR3 region has the DNA TGCGCCAGCCGGGCGGGACAGGGCGATTCACCCCTCCACTTT.

The CDR3 reads CASSQTGGAYNSPLHF. In DNA form, the CDR3 reads TGTGCCAGCAGCCAGACAGGGGGCGCATATAATTCACCCCTCCACTTT. The rearrangement joins TRBV14 to TRBJ1-6; 10 nucleotides align to TRBD1. The length of the CDR3 is 16 residues. Germline CDR1 SGHDN, CDR2 FVKESK. The trim removed 3 bases at V and 4 bases at J, leaving 3 bases unmatched. Variable domain in full (rest from reference TRBV14 and TRBJ1-6): EAGVTQFPSHSVIEKGQTVTLRCDPISGHDNLYWYRRVMGKEIKFLLHFVKESKQDESGMPNNRFLAERTGGTYSTLKVQPAELEDSGVYFCASSQTGGAYNSPLHFGNGTRLTVT.

The chain joins TRBV5-4 to TRBJ1-1, with D possibly being TRBD1 (5 bases). Between the trimmed V and J ends, which lost 3 bases and 9 bases, there was a span of 21 bases. The CDR3 contains 15 residues. Germline CDR1 SGHNT, CDR2 YYREEE (reference sequence). The CDR3: CASSSMETVVTKAFF. As DNA, the CDR3 is TGTGCCAGCAGCTCCATGGAGACAGTAGTAACCAAAGCTTTCTTT.

V gene TRBV11-2 combines with J gene TRBJ2-5, with D possibly being TRBD1 (5 bases). V was shortened by 6 bases and J by 2 bases, with 13 bases between the two germline ends. The length of the CDR3 is 14 residues. CDR1 and CDR2 from the germline V gene are SGHAT and FQNNGV. The CDR3 DNA is TGTGCCAGCAGTCCAGACAGATATCAAGAGACCCAGTACTTC. It translates to CASSPDRYQETQYF.

The chain combines TRBV19 with TRBJ1-2, with 10 bases matching TRBD1. CDR3 length equals 16 residues. The germline CDR1 and CDR2 sequences are LNHDA and SQIVND (reference sequence). The junction had 12 bases not matched to a gene; V was cut back by 5 bases and J by 6 bases. CDR3 loop: CASSLLPSGTGDGYTF. The CDR3 bases are TGTGCCAGTAGTCTCCTCCCTTCCGGGACAGGGGATGGCTACACCTTC.

As DNA, the CDR3 is TGCGCCAGCAGCCAAGAGTCGGCCAGGGAAGCTTTCTTT. Amino acid sequence: CASSQESAREAFF. This chain links TRBV4-1 with TRBJ1-1; D is unresolved. Germline V gene lookup returns CDR1 MGHRA and CDR2 YSYEKL. This CDR3 region has 13 residues. Trimming stripped 0 bases from V and 8 bases from J, with 10 bases between.

The J gene is TRBJ2-1, the V gene TRBV29-1; 9 nucleotides line up with TRBD2. The CDR3 has 14 amino acids. Unmatched junction bases numbered 5, after V lost 3 bases and J lost 5 bases. Germline V gives CDR1 SQVTM, CDR2 ANQGSEA. CDR3 sequence: CSVEKAGGNNEQFF. As DNA, the CDR3 is TGCAGCGTTGAGAAAGCGGGGGGAAACAATGAGCAGTTCTTC.

This rearrangement joins TRBV7-9 to TRBJ1-1, with D possibly matching TRBD1 (5 bases). This CDR3 is 15 amino acids long. V was pared by 5 bases and J by 0 bases, with 13 bases between. Germline loops: CDR1 SEHNR, CDR2 FQNEAQ (reference sequence). The CDR3 DNA reads as TGTGCCAGCAGCCAGAGGGACTACCTGAACACTGAAGCTTTCTTT. As protein: CASSQRDYLNTEAFF.

The gene calls are TRBV6-6 and TRBJ1-2; 11 positions agree with TRBD1. Germline V gene data show CDR1 as MNHNY and CDR2 as SVGAGI (reference sequence). The V segment lost 8 bases and the J segment 9 bases; nucleotides outside the gene matches: 17. The CDR3 covers 16 residues. The CDR3 region is CASHLIGQGANVRYTF. The CDR3 nucleotides read TGTGCCAGCCACTTGATCGGACAGGGGGCTAATGTTCGCTACACCTTC.

This chain uses TRBV6-1 with TRBJ2-4; D is undetermined. The CDR3 consists of 17 residues. V lost 1 base and J 0 bases, leaving 13 bases between the germline ends. CDR1 is MNHNS, CDR2 SASEGT, per germline. The chain's CDR3 is CASSEGLASLAKNIQYF. CDR3 bases: TGTGCCAGCAGTGAAGGATTGGCATCCCTAGCCAAAAACATTCAGTACTTC.

This chain connects TRBV18 to TRBJ2-2; tentative D call: TRBD2 (6 bases). CDR1 is KGHSH and CDR2 is LQKENI in the germline V gene. The CDR3 length is 16 residues. The V end lost 6 bases, the J end lost 1 base, and 15 bases lay between the germline ends. In DNA form, the CDR3 reads TGTGCCAGCTCGACGCCCCGGGGGATGAACACCGGGGAGCTGTTTTTT. Amino acids: CASSTPRGMNTGELFF.

The V gene is TRBV2, the J gene TRBJ1-4; 8 nucleotides align to TRBD1. The J segment lost 15 bases and the V segment lost 11 bases, leaving 14 bases of the junction unmatched. CDR1 is SNHLY and CDR2 is FYNNEI in the germline V gene. The CDR3 length is 12 residues. CDR3 DNA: TGTGCCTCCAGGATCGGACAGGGAAAGATGTTTTTT. Its protein product is CASRIGQGKMFF.

The chain carries TRBV12-3 or TRBV12-4 and TRBJ1-2; no firm D call. This CDR3 is built from 12 residues. V shed 3 bases and J shed 3 bases, with 5 bases lying between them. As DNA, the CDR3 is TGTGCCAGCAGTTTGAATGACTATGGCTACACCTTC. The encoded protein is CASSLNDYGYTF.

This rearrangement joins TRBV6-5 to TRBJ1-4, with a weak D call TRBD1 (5 bases). The CDR3 extends over 14 amino acids. The V and J ends lost 6 bases and 8 bases respectively, with 16 bases between them. Per the germline V gene, CDR1 is MNHEY and CDR2 is SVGAGI. The CDR3 sequence: CASSRRLGAEKLFF. CDR3 nucleotide sequence: TGTGCCAGCAGCCGCAGACTCGGGGCGGAAAAACTGTTTTTT.

This sequence joins TRBV6-6 and TRBJ1-3; no clear D. The CDR3 consists of 14 residues. V was pared by 6 bases and J by 0 bases, with 9 bases between. Germline V gene data show CDR1 as MNHNY and CDR2 as SVGAGI (reference sequence). The CDR3, as DNA: TGTGCCAGCAGCCCCGGGGACTCTGGAAACACCATATATTTT. Translating gives CASSPGDSGNTIYF.

The chain employs TRBV30 and TRBJ2-7; TRBD2 is a possible D gene (5 bases). The germline V gene has CDR1 GTSNPN and CDR2 SVGIG (reference sequence). This CDR3 comprises 13 residues. Trimming took off 4 bases at V and 3 bases at J, with 13 bases between the two ends. CDR3 sequence (DNA): TGTGCCTGGAAAGATGAGGGAAACTACGAGCAGTACTTC. Translation gives CAWKDEGNYEQYF.

The chain recombines TRBV11-2 with TRBJ2-7; tentative D call: TRBD2 (6 bases). V was trimmed by 3 bases and J by 4 bases, leaving 13 bases between them. This CDR3 region has 14 residues. Germline assignment: CDR1 SGHAT and CDR2 FQNNGV. The CDR3 is CASSFGGTIYEQYF. CDR3 in DNA: TGTGCCAGCAGCTTTGGAGGGACCATATACGAGCAGTACTTC.

The V gene is TRBV9, the J gene TRBJ2-6; perhaps TRBD2 as D (7 bases). The germline gives CDR1 SGDLS, CDR2 YYNGEE. V lost 3 bases and J lost 2, with 15 bases in between. The CDR3 length is 17 residues. Written as DNA, the CDR3 is TGTGCCAGCAGCGCCGACTGGGGGGGCCCTGGGGCCAACGTCCTGACTTTC. Amino acids: CASSADWGGPGANVLTF.

This rearrangement joins TRBV29-1 to TRBJ1-4, with no clear D. There are 11 residues in the CDR3. The germline gives CDR1 SQVTM, CDR2 ANQGSEA. V was cut by 2 bases and J by 13 bases, with 11 bases left in between. The CDR3 DNA sequence: TGCAGCGTTGAAAGGTACAACCTACTGTTTTTT. Translation: CSVERYNLLFF.

The chain combines TRBV30 with TRBJ1-6; 9 bases match TRBD1. The CDR3 has 14 amino acids. Per germline, CDR1 GTSNPN and CDR2 SVGIG (reference sequence). Unmatched junction bases numbered 4, after V lost 3 bases and J lost 7 bases. Here the CDR3 reads CAWSPGQGNSPLHF. The DNA of the CDR3 is TGTGCCTGGAGCCCGGGACAGGGCAATTCACCCCTCCACTTT.

This sequence joins TRBV27 and TRBJ2-7; no firm D call. This CDR3 spans 15 amino acids. Trimming pared 3 bases from V and 1 base from J, leaving 13 bases between. Germline CDR1 is MNHEY and CDR2 is SMNVEV (reference sequence). The CDR3 loop is CASSLIRHPSYEQYF. The CDR3, as DNA: TGTGCCAGCAGTTTGATTCGACACCCATCCTACGAGCAGTACTTC.

The chain carries TRBV6-2 or TRBV6-3 and TRBJ2-2; 8 bases match TRBD1. J lost 1 base, V lost 5 bases, and 3 bases had no gene match. This CDR3 contains 15 residues. The germline V gene has CDR1 MNHEY and CDR2 SVGEGT. The CDR3 coding sequence is TGTGCCAGCAGTCGACAGGGGCGGAACACCGGGGAGCTGTTTTTT. It encodes CASSRQGRNTGELFF.

This clone came up once. V gene TRBV6-5 combines with J gene TRBJ2-7, with D possibly matching TRBD1 (5 bases). This CDR3 is 13 amino acids long. Germline CDR1 reads MNHEY; CDR2 reads SVGAGI. The V end was cut by 6 bases, the J end by 0 bases, with 9 bases between. DNA of the CDR3: TGTGCCAGCAGCAGGGTTACCTCCTACGAGCAGTACTTC. This encodes CASSRVTSYEQYF.

This rearrangement joins TRBV6-6 to TRBJ1-1; D unclear. V was pared by 7 bases and J by 3 bases, with 21 bases between. The V gene's germline CDR1 is MNHNY and CDR2 SVGAGI (reference sequence). This CDR3 is 16 amino acids long. The CDR3 DNA reads TGTGCCAGCACTAACAGCCGCCTGACCTCGTACACTGAAGCTTTCTTT. Its translation is CASTNSRLTSYTEAFF.

The chain couples TRBV7-7 to TRBJ2-5; D unclear. CDR3 length equals 15 residues. The V end was cut by 3 bases, the J end by 2 bases, with 13 bases between. Germline V gene lookup returns CDR1 SSHAT and CDR2 FNYEAQ (reference sequence). The CDR3 sequence: CASSFRQAVQETQYF. The CDR3 DNA sequence: TGTGCCAGCAGCTTTCGACAAGCTGTACAAGAGACCCAGTACTTC.

The rearrangement uses TRBV5-3 and TRBJ1-2; D unresolved. TRBV5-3 is annotated as an ORF whose role is uncertain. The CDR3 runs to 16 residues. The V end lost 3 bases, the J end lost 5 bases, and 20 bases lay between the germline ends. The DNA for the CDR3 is TGTGCCAGAAGCTCTAATTCGACACGGCCGGGATATGGCTACACCTTC. It codes for CARSSNSTRPGYGYTF.

The V and J genes are TRBV29-1 and TRBJ1-1, with 8 bases lining up with TRBD1. V dropped 6 bases and J dropped 5; count of bases not matched to a gene: 11. This CDR3 has 14 residues. The germline gives CDR1 SQVTM, CDR2 ANQGSEA. The CDR3 bases are TGCAGCGTCCTATCAGGGGGCCCGGGGACTGAAGCTTTCTTT. Amino acids: CSVLSGGPGTEAFF.

The DNA of the CDR3 is TGTGCCAGCTGCGGACGGAGTACTGGGGTAGATTCACCCCTCCACTTT. Protein sequence: CASCGRSTGVDSPLHF. The J gene is TRBJ1-6, the V gene TRBV2; D not resolved. Germline V gene data show CDR1 as SNHLY and CDR2 as FYNNEI. Trimming cost V 8 bases and J 8 bases, with 22 bases left between them. This CDR3 region has 16 residues.

The gene calls are TRBV5-8 and TRBJ2-4; D unresolved. V shed 4 bases and J shed 3 bases, with 14 bases lying between them. There are 15 residues in the CDR3. Germline-derived CDR1 and CDR2 are SGHTS and YDEGEE. The CDR3 coding sequence is TGTGCCAGCAGCAAGGACCTCGTGGTCAAAAACATTCAGTACTTC. Protein product: CASSKDLVVKNIQYF.

The J gene is TRBJ1-1, the V gene TRBV19; 9 bases line up with TRBD1. J was trimmed by 1 base and V by 3 bases; bases with no gene match: 3. Germline CDR1 LNHDA, CDR2 SQIVND (reference sequence). The CDR3 totals 15 residues. The CDR3 is CASSMTGGSNTEAFF. CDR3 coding DNA: TGTGCCAGTAGTATGACAGGGGGATCGAACACTGAAGCTTTCTTT.